This T cell receptor beta chain was captured by sequencing in a study of T cells in Graves' hyperthyroidism and ophthalmopathy (dated by TCRdb to the late 2010s). In the study overall: Peripheral blood samples were taken at the time of initial diagnosis, prior to any treatment. TCR V-J signatures able to tell the groups apart were searched for in a discovery cohort of 90 to 100 patients, of whom approximately 40 had Graves' ophthalmopathy and under 65 had stable Graves' hyperthyroidism. The 75 to 100 discovery patients were randomly split 7:3 into training and test sets. Following sampling, methimazole starting at 30 mg daily was given to hyperthyroidism patients, and high-dose intravenous methylprednisolone was given to ophthalmopathy patients. The paper describes TCR Vbeta CDR3 sequencing of some 130 peripheral blood samples, made up of under 50 ophthalmopathy patients, over 70 hyperthyroidism patients and roughly 17 progressor patients. In addition, the study compared T-cell repertoires in thyroid tissue and in blood from six Graves' hyperthyroidism patients. An independent validation cohort of under 20 hyperthyroidism patients and some 15 patients who later progressed to ophthalmopathy tested prospective prediction of ophthalmopathy. General study outcomes and caveats: In cross-validation, a model built on a 13 V-J signature told ophthalmopathy apart from stable hyperthyroidism with about 90% sensitivity and around 83% specificity, and in testing the same model reached 80%/75%. Sample size was not statistically predetermined, and investigators were not blinded to group allocation. During validation, the model predicted progression to ophthalmopathy a median of about 5.9 months ahead of onset, with almost 71% sensitivity and 72% to 85% specificity. Most expanded thyroid clonotypes (frequency above 0.001) were also detected in blood, a finding suggesting that blood repertoires may reflect thyroid immune responses.

The TCR beta CDR3 regions were amplified from the RNA transcripts. A first-round RT-PCR of the TCR CDR3 used the HTBI primer set with the Qiagen OneStep RT-PCR kit. Libraries were constructed in a second round of multiplex PCR, after which size selection and purification were carried out. Paired-end sequencing of the libraries was performed with 100 bp reads on an Illumina HiSeq2000. Regarding the original processing steps: SOAPnuke was used to process the raw data, throwing out any read that contained adapters or uncalled bases, had a mean Phred below 15, or lacked an exact constant-primer or identifier match. High-quality paired reads were merged with COPE v1.2.5, and unique nucleotide sequences were defined as clonotypes. Clonotypes were aligned to IMGT TRBV, TRBD and TRBJ reference segments using MiTCR v1.1. The analysis included only V-J combinations with a frequency above 0.0001, which together covered 98% to 99.2% of the repertoires. The TCS score was defined as the ratio of F50 (clonal expansion) to E x V (chaos), calculated using BLOSUM62-based TCRdist between CDR3 peptides within each V-J. Welch's t-statistics and random forest reduced 514 V-J features to 13, which were used in a naive Bayes classifier (R e1071). The public reads were reanalyzed by TCRdb: fastp trimming at Q25, MiXCR alignment, in-frame beta chains only. Each record represents a unique CDR3 protein, reported with the most common genes and DNA among its rows. TCRdb's processing, not the authors' own work, is the source of the V and J calls. This sample is represented by under 700,000 distinct CDR3 sequences; over 15% of them were singletons. The ten largest make up roughly 18% of the sample.

This clonotype was seen a handful of times. Its target antigen remains unknown. Base qualities are not at hand, and no much larger clone is one base apart. CDR1 is given as SEHNR and CDR2 as FQNEAQ, both from the germline V gene (reference sequence). There are 14 amino acids in the CDR3, from cysteine to phenylalanine inclusive. Just the 42-base CDR3 DNA is kept, in frame starting at base 1. V and J lose 8 bases and 3 bases, and a span of 16 bases separates them. Stable Graves' hyperthyroidism was defined as no progression to ophthalmopathy during 18 months of follow-up. The hyperthyroidism patients were between 18 and 65 years old and newly diagnosed, with a disease duration of less than 2 months. The study excluded patients with uncontrolled infections, other autoimmune diseases, pregnancy or lactation. Clinical symptoms, serum thyroxine and TRAb, thyroid ultrasound, and orbital computed tomography formed the basis for the diagnoses. Ficoll-Paque density gradient centrifugation was used to isolate PBMCs from 10 ml of fresh peripheral blood. Trizol reagent was used to extract total RNA, and RNA quality was then checked on an Agilent 2100 Bioanalyzer.

The source is a young woman with Graves' hyperthyroidism. Sequenced material: blood. This chain joins TRBV7-9 to TRBJ1-1; a weak D assignment points to TRBD1 (6 bases agree). The CDR3 corresponds to CASGRGDGDTEAFF. The nucleotides read TGTGCCAGCGGGAGGGGGGATGGCGACACTGAAGCTTTCTTT.